A selection of T cell receptor beta chains follows, all from one sample in a study of shared clonotypes between healthy human individuals. Profiled with immunoSEQ multiplex PCR; TCRdb holds only in-frame clones, not every one. The top ten clones hold roughly 1.2% of a sample with 1,500,000 or so clones, more than 95% of them seen once. Sequencing input: naive CD4+ T cells sorted from blood. These receptors all come from a man younger than 40 in good health. CDR3s include the opening cysteine and the closing phenylalanine or tryptophan. D genes are given only for firm matches. The size entry is marked missing in some rows and otherwise reads once, few, many or a size class.

D	J	V	size	CDR3	DNA
.	TRBJ2-1	TRBV29-1	.	CSVESGGGYEQFF	TGCAGCGTTGAGTCTGGGGGAGGCTATGAGCAGTTCTTC
TRBD1	TRBJ2-1	TRBV7-3	.	CASSLRPGQGDNEQFF	TGTGCCAGCAGCTTAAGACCGGGACAGGGGGATAATGAGCAGTTCTTC
.	TRBJ2-7	TRBV28	once	CASTQGGASYEQYF	TGTGCCAGCACCCAAGGGGGGGCTTCCTACGAGCAGTACTTC
.	TRBJ2-7	TRBV7-2	.	CASSDGPYEQYF	TGTGCCAGCAGCGATGGGCCCTACGAGCAGTACTTC
.	TRBJ2-7	TRBV5-6	.	CASSLERDSYEQYF	TGTGCCAGCAGCTTGGAAAGGGACTCCTACGAGCAGTACTTC
TRBD2	TRBJ2-7	TRBV9	.	CASSVEAGAYEQYF	TGTGCCAGCAGCGTAGAGGCGGGAGCATACGAGCAGTACTTC
TRBD2	TRBJ2-4	TRBV4-1	.	CASSPGLAGGVGKNIQYF	TGCGCCAGCAGTCCCGGACTAGCGGGAGGGGTTGGCAAAAACATTCAGTACTTC
.	TRBJ2-2	TRBV27	.	CASSLSRGGGELFF	TGTGCCAGCAGTTTGAGCAGGGGGGGCGGGGAGCTGTTTTTT
.	TRBJ2-7	TRBV7-2	.	CASSLLSGVGDEQYF	TGTGCCAGCAGCCTCCTCTCCGGGGTGGGAGACGAGCAGTACTTC
.	TRBJ2-7	TRBV6-5	.	CASSYWVGSGENEQYF	TGTGCCAGCAGTTATTGGGTAGGATCTGGGGAAAACGAGCAGTACTTC
TRBD2	TRBJ2-7	TRBV7-2	.	CASSPTSASEQYF	TGTGCCAGCAGCCCGACTAGCGCAAGCGAGCAGTACTTC
TRBD2	TRBJ2-1	TRBV7-3	.	CASSWTSGSPSEQFF	TGTGCCAGCAGTTGGACTAGCGGGAGTCCCTCTGAGCAGTTCTTC
.	TRBJ2-2	TRBV7-3	.	CASSPQQANTGELFF	TGTGCCAGCAGCCCCCAACAAGCGAACACCGGGGAGCTGTTTTTT
.	TRBJ2-5	TRBV29-1	.	CSVPEGGTQYF	TGCAGCGTTCCCGAGGGGGGGACCCAGTACTTC
TRBD1	TRBJ2-7	TRBV10-3	.	CATARDGTGYIEQYF	TGTGCCACGGCTAGGGACGGGACAGGGTACATCGAGCAGTACTTC
TRBD2	TRBJ2-1	TRBV5-1	.	CASCMTSGLYNEQFF	TGCGCCAGCTGCATGACTAGCGGGCTCTACAATGAGCAGTTCTTC
TRBD2	TRBJ2-1	TRBV28	.	CASKEGGPRDEQFF	TGTGCCAGCAAGGAGGGAGGGCCCAGGGATGAGCAGTTCTTC
TRBD2	TRBJ2-2	TRBV7-3	.	CASSLVGTSYTGELFF	TGTGCCAGCAGCTTGGTTGGGACTAGCTACACCGGGGAGCTGTTTTTT
TRBD1	TRBJ2-7	TRBV5-4	.	CASSIQGAVGEQYF	TGTGCCAGCAGCATACAGGGGGCAGTCGGCGAGCAGTACTTC
.	TRBJ2-1	TRBV7-2	.	CATTTFKYNEQFF	TGTGCCACCACGACTTTTAAATACAATGAGCAGTTCTTC
.	TRBJ2-6	TRBV11-2	.	CASSLVWRSGANVLTF	TGTGCCAGCAGCTTGGTTTGGAGGTCTGGGGCCAACGTCCTGACTTTC
TRBD2	TRBJ2-3	TRBV9	.	CASSKLAGGPADTQYF	TGTGCCAGCAGCAAACTAGCGGGAGGGCCCGCAGATACGCAGTATTTT
.	TRBJ2-1	TRBV11-3	.	CASSLGPPNEQFF	TGTGCCAGCAGCTTAGGGCCCCCCAATGAGCAGTTCTTC
.	TRBJ2-3	TRBV7-3	.	CASSLGFTSDTQYF	TGTGCCAGCAGCTTAGGGTTTACCTCCGATACGCAGTATTTT
TRBD1	TRBJ2-2	TRBV25-1	.	CASTWAGTGGTGELFF	TGTGCCAGCACCTGGGCCGGGACAGGGGGCACCGGGGAGCTGTTTTTT
TRBD1	TRBJ2-7	TRBV28	.	CASSLHGQVPGQYF	TGTGCCAGCAGCCTGCACGGACAGGTCCCCGGGCAGTACTTC
.	TRBJ2-1	TRBV2	.	CASRRGSDSYNEQFF	TGTGCCAGCAGGAGAGGTAGCGACTCCTACAATGAGCAGTTCTTC
TRBD2	TRBJ2-7	TRBV5-1	.	CASSLAGGAYEQYF	TGCGCCAGCAGCTTGGCCGGGGGGGCCTACGAGCAGTACTTC
.	TRBJ2-3	TRBV6-1	.	CASKQVIGTDTQYF	TGTGCCAGCAAACAGGTTATAGGAACAGATACGCAGTATTTT
TRBD2	TRBJ2-5	TRBV18	.	CASSGPGLATQETQYF	TGTGCCAGCTCAGGACCGGGACTAGCGACCCAAGAGACCCAGTACTTC
TRBD1	TRBJ2-2	TRBV9	.	CASSVGRGTEGGELFF	TGTGCCAGCAGCGTAGGTCGTGGGACAGAGGGCGGGGAGCTGTTTTTT
.	TRBJ2-7	TRBV5-1	.	CASSFDGVDSYEQYF	TGCGCCAGCAGCTTCGACGGCGTGGACTCCTACGAGCAGTACTTC
.	TRBJ1-5	TRBV6-5	.	CASSPGNGQPQHF	TGTGCCAGCAGCCCAGGGAACGGTCAGCCCCAGCATTTT
.	TRBJ2-7	TRBV5-5	.	CASSLVASDEQYF	TGTGCCAGCAGCTTGGTGGCTAGCGACGAGCAGTACTTC
.	TRBJ2-1	TRBV4-3	.	CASSPSLAPGPRIEWNEQFF	TGCGCCAGCAGCCCCAGTTTGGCGCCGGGGCCGCGTATCGAGTGGAATGAGCAGTTCTTC
TRBD2	TRBJ2-3	TRBV7-3	once	CASSLAGVTDTQYF	TGTGCCAGCAGCTTGGCGGGAGTAACAGATACGCAGTATTTT